The present T cell receptor beta chain was sequenced within a study of T cells in tuberculosis. About the research overall: The T cells targeted glucose monomycolate, a mycobacterial lipid, via CD1B. Overall study findings and caveats: Some low-affinity tetramer-binding T cells may be absent from this sample.

CDR3 length: 14 residues. V dropped 6 bases and J dropped 7; count of bases not matched to a gene: 7. Germline-derived CDR1 and CDR2 are WNHNN and SYGVQD (reference sequence). The assay was immunoSEQ multiplex PCR, and TCRdb's table has in-frame clones only and misses some. The sample records 60,000 or so clones, roughly 79% being singletons. After thawing and overnight rest, PBMC were stained with GMM-loaded CD1B tetramer, viability dye and anti-CD3 for sorting. C32 glucose monomycolate from Rhodococcus equi was loaded onto the CD1B tetramers. Roughly 92,000 tetramer-negative cells were sorted from each donor.

The clonotype was recovered from an adult woman with latent tuberculosis. The chain couples TRBV10-1 to TRBJ1-2, with TRBD1 matching over 11 bases. The sequencing input was CD1b-GMM tetramer-negative cells sorted from PBMCs. The CDR3 sequence is CASSPGTGGVGYTF. DNA of the CDR3: TGCGCCAGCAGCCCTGGGACAGGGGGAGTTGGCTACACCTTC.